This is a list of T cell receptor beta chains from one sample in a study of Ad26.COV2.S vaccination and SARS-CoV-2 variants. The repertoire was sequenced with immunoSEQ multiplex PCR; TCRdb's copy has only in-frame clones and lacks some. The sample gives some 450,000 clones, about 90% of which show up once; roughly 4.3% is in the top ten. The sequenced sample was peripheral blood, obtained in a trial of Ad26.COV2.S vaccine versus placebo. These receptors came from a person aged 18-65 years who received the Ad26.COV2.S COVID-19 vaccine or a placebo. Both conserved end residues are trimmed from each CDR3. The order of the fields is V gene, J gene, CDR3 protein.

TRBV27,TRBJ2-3,ASSLGRVGTDTQY
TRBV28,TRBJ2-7,ASSLRTRAGEQY
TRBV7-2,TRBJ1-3,ASSLEGGAFEGNTIY
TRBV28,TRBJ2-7,ASSFLAGTYEQY
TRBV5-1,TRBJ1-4,ASSLGDRNEKLF
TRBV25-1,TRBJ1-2,ASSDLRRGRGYT
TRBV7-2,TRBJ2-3,ASSPPEIGTDTQY
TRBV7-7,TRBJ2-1,ASSKGLAGINEQF
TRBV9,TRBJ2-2,ASSQGARREGNTGELF
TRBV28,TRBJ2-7,AGGAGSYEQY
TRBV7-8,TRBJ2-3,ASSYLLVPDTQY
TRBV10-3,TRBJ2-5,AIRPGLAGVGETQY
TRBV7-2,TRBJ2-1,ASSLEAGRTYNEQF
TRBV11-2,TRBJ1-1,ASSLRELNTEAF
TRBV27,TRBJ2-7,ASSFSDTLSSYEQY
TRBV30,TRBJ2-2,AWSVGSNTGELF
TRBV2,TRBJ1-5,ASSWDIEGNQPQH
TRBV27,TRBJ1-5,ASSWDSYQPQH
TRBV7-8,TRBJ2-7,ASTGRTSASYEQY
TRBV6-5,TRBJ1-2,ASNFAISYT
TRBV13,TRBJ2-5,ASSLGPRNRRETQY
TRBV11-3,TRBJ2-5,ASSPGTSSGGETQY
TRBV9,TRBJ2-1,ASRREGHNEQF
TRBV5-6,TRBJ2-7,ASSPGGVPYEQY
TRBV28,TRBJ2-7,ASSTPGRRTYEQY
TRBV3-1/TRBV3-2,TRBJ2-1,ASRGTSGSSDEQF
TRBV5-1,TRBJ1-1,ASSHGLPRGTF
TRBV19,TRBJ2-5,ASSIPGLAATETQY
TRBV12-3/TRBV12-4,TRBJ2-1,ASRLLQGAKQF
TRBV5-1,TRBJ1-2,ASSPTGGTGYT
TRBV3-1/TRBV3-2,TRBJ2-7,ASSQGPLGEQY
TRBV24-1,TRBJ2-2,ATNGKGTGELF
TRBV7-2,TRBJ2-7,ASHERGAYEQY
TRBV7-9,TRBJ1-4,ASSLYFATNEKLF
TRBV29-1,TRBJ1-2,SAVDRGRSYGYT
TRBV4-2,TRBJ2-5,ASSQESGRGQETQY
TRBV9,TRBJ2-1,ASSVVSSGGNYNEQF